This TCR beta chain is drawn from a study of cytomegalovirus exposure and HLA in healthy donors. The germline V gene encodes CDR1 GTSNPN and CDR2 SVGIG (reference sequence). This CDR3 contains 11 residues. Trimming removed 4 bases from V and 9 bases from J; junction bases left unmatched: 4. 13 Jbeta primers and 60 Vbeta primers were used for the PCR. Sequenced by immunoSEQ multiplex PCR; TCRdb stores in-frame clones only, minus some. The data show roughly 100,000 clones, over 65% seen once. Study findings and constraints: HLA allele associations emerged for about 16,000 TCR beta sequences in a later analysis, at 0.05 false discovery rate. Previous analysis showed most TCR beta V segments were productive about 87% or about 30% of the time. Rarity marked most TCR sequences, yet some public TCRs occurred in many donors.

Comment on this clone: Its antigen is as yet unknown.

Sequencing input: PBMCs. V and J are TRBV30 and TRBJ1-1; 8 bases are shared with TRBD1. This TCR came from a woman in her forties in good health and CMV-seronegative. The CDR3 sequence is CAWTGRGQAFF. CDR3 DNA sequence: TGTGCCTGGACGGGCAGGGGGCAAGCTTTCTTT.